This TCR beta chain was identified in a study of T cells after posttransplantation cyclophosphamide. Germline trimming cut 1 base from V and 3 bases from J; bases unmatched to any gene: 9. The CDR3 contains 16 residues. Per the germline V gene, CDR1 is SGHTA and CDR2 is FQGNSA. The method was immunoSEQ multiplex PCR; TCRdb's version includes in-frame clones alone and lacks a portion of them. Found here are approximately 3,500 clones, about 95% of them singletons; the top ten hold roughly 1%. The clonotype originates from a woman between 50 and 59 years old in good health and a related stem cell transplant donor. The sequencing input was naive CD8+ T cells sorted from PBMCs. This chain connects TRBV7-2 to TRBJ2-7; 7 positions agree with TRBD2. CDR3 region: CASSLGEYSGIYEQYF. The CDR3 region has the DNA TGTGCCAGCAGCTTAGGGGAATACAGCGGGATCTACGAGCAGTACTTC.